This TCR beta chain was obtained from a study of T cell repertoires in cytomegalovirus infection. About the study: In the study, CMV epitopes included recently identified HLA-C-restricted and well-studied HLA-B-restricted ones. Both a matching HLA type and CMV infection were indicated by public TCR beta signatures.

The table lists this clonotype with a few counts. Its antigen is unidentified. V was trimmed by 3 bases and J by 9 bases, leaving 9 bases between them. Germline CDR1 SEHNR, CDR2 FQNEAQ (reference sequence). CDR3 length: 12 residues. TCRdb reprocessed the reads via MiXCR and lists one record per CDR3 protein. The table includes roughly 350,000 distinct CDR3 sequences, about 35% detected once. This receptor was taken from a human donor in good health (CMV status not recorded). Some clones in this sample may be carry-over from other donors' samples. The chain recombines TRBV7-9 with TRBJ2-1; D unclear. The sequenced sample was cultured PBMCs, obtained from culture after CMV antigen stimulation. The CDR3 DNA reads TGTGCCAGCAGCTTGCGAAACGGTGAGCAGTTCTTC. Its protein is CASSLRNGEQFF.